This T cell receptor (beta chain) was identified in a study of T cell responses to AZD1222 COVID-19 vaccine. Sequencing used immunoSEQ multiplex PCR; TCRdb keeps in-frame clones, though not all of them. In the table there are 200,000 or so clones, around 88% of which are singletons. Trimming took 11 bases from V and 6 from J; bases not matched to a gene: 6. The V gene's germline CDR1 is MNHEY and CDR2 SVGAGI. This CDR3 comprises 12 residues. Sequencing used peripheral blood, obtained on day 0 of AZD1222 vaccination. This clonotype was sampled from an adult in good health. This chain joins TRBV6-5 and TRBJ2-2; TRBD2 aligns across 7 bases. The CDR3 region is CAGRRGAGELFF. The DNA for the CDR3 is TGTGCCGGAAGACGGGGGGCCGGGGAGCTGTTTTTT.